The clone carrying this TCR beta chain was detected only a few times. Its antigen is unidentified. Mismatch with germline at one junction end may stem from a read error. This entry is derived from a study of T cells in Graves' hyperthyroidism and ophthalmopathy. This CDR3 comprises 13 residues. CDR1 and CDR2 from the germline V gene are MNHEY and SVGAGI. Study-wide results and limits: Appearing also in blood were most of the thyroid clonotypes expanded above 0.001.

Exclusion of patients followed from uncontrolled infection, other autoimmune disease, pregnancy or lactation. Orbital computed tomography, thyroid ultrasound, serum thyroxine and TRAb, and clinical symptoms together informed the diagnoses. What was amplified from RNA transcripts were TCR beta CDR3 regions. The study used the HTBI primer set for a first-round RT-PCR of the TCR CDR3. TCRdb reprocessed the multiplex PCR reads with MiXCR, giving one entry per CDR3 protein. The sample consists of approximately 640,000 distinct CDR3 sequences, 15% to 20% of them appearing once. The chain links TRBV6-5 to TRBJ1-1; D is unclear. The sample consisted of blood. This receptor was taken from a young woman with Graves' hyperthyroidism. In nucleotides, the CDR3 is TGTGCCAACAGTTACGAGCAGTACACTGAAGCTTTCTTT. Its translation: CANSYEQYTEAFF.